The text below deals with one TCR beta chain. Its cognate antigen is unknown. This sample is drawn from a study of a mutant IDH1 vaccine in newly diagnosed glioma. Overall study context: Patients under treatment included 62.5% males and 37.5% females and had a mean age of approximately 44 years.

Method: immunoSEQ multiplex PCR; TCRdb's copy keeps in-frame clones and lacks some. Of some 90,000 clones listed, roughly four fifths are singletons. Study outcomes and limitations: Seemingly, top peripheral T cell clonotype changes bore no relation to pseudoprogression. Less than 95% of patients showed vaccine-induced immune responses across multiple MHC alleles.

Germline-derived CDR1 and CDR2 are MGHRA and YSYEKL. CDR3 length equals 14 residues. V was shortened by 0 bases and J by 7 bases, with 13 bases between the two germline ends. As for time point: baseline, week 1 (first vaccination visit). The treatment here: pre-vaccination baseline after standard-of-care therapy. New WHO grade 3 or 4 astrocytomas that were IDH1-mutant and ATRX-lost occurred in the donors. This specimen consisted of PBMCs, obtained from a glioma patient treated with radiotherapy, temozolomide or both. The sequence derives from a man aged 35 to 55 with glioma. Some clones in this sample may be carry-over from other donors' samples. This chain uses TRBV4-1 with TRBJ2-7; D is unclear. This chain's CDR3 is CASSQERDWGEQYF. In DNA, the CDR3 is TGCGCCAGCAGCCAAGAAAGGGATTGGGGTGAGCAGTACTTC.